This T cell receptor (beta chain) appears in the sequencing data of a study of blood T cell repertoires in COVID-19. At the level of the study: Italy, Spain and the United States were the sources of the convalescent and acute COVID-19 samples.

In its sample, this clone was seen once. Clones were read by immunoSEQ multiplex PCR, and TCRdb kept only the in-frame ones, dropping some. The sample has 50,000 to 60,000 clones; roughly 80% are singletons. The CDR3 is 12 residues long. The germline gives CDR1 SGHTA, CDR2 FQGNSA. V was trimmed by 5 bases and J by 4 bases, leaving 7 bases between them. The sequenced sample consisted of peripheral blood. The chain couples TRBV7-2 to TRBJ2-3; D is ambiguous. This sequence originates from a human donor in a cohort sampled during active or convalescent COVID-19. This chain's CDR3 is CASSPGADTQYF. Here the CDR3 DNA reads TGTGCCAGCAGCCCGGGTGCAGATACGCAGTATTTT.